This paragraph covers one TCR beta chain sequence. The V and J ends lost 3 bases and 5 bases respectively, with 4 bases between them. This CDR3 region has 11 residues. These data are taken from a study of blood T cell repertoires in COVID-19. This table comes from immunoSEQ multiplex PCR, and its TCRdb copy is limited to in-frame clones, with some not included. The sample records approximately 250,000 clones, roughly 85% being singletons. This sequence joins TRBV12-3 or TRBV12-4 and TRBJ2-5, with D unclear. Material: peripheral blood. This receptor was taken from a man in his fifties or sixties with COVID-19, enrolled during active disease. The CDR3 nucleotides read TGTGCCAGCAGTTTGCGGGAGACCCAGTACTTC. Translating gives CASSLRETQYF.